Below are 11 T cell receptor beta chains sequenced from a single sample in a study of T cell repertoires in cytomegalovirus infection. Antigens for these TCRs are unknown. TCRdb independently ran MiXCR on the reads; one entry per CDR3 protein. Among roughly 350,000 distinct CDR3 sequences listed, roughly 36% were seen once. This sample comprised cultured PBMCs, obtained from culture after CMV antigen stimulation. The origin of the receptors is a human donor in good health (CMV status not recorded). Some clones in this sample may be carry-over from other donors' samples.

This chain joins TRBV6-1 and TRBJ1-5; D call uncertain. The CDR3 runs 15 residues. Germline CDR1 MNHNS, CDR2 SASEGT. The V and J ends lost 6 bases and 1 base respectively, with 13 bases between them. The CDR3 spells CASRARIASNQPQHF. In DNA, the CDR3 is TGTGCCAGCAGAGCTAGAATTGCCAGCAATCAGCCCCAGCATTTT.

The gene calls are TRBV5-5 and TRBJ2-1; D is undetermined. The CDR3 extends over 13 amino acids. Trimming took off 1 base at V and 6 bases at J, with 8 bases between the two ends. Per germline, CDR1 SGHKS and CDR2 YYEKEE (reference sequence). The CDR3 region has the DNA TGTGCCAGCAGCTTGATACCTCTCAATGAGCAGTTCTTC. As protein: CASSLIPLNEQFF.

The CDR3 protein is CASSTVTGELFF. The CDR3 nucleotides are TGTGCCAGCAGCACAGTGACCGGGGAGCTGTTTTTT. The V gene is TRBV11-1, the J gene TRBJ2-2; D remains ambiguous. This CDR3 comprises 12 residues. Germline V gene data show CDR1 as SGHAT and CDR2 as FQDESV (reference sequence). Between the trimmed V and J ends, which lost 5 bases and 5 bases, there was a span of 6 bases.

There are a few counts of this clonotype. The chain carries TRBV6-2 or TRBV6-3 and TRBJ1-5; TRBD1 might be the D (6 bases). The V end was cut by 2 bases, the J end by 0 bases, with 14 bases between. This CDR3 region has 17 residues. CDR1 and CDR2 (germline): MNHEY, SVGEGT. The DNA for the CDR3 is TGTGCCAGCAGTTACGTCACCGGGACAAATAGCAATCAGCCCCAGCATTTT. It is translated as CASSYVTGTNSNQPQHF.

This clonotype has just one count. CDR3 sequence reads: CASSAGISTDTQYF. The DNA of the CDR3 is TGTGCCAGCAGTGCGGGAATTAGCACAGATACGCAGTATTTT. This chain links TRBV7-3 with TRBJ2-3, with D possibly TRBD2 on 6 matching bases. From germline, CDR1 is SGHTA and CDR2 FQGTGA. This CDR3 region has 14 residues. V was pared by 6 bases and J by 0 bases, with 10 bases between.

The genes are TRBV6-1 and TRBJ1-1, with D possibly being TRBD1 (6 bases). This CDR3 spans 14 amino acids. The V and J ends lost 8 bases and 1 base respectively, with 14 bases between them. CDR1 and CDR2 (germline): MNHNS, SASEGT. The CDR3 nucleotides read TGTGCCAGCGCCGTAGGGGGACCGAACACTGAAGCTTTCTTT. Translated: CASAVGGPNTEAFF.

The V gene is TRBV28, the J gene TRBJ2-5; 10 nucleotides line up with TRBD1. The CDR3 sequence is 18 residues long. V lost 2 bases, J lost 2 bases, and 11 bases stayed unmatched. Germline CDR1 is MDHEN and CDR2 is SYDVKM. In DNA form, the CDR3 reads TGTGCCAGCAGTTTAAACCTATGGGCGGGACAGGGGCAAGAGACCCAGTACTTC. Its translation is CASSLNLWAGQGQETQYF.

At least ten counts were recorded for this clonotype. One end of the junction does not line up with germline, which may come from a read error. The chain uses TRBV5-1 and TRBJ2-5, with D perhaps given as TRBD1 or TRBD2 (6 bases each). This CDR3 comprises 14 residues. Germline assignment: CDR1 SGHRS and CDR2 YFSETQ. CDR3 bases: TGTGCCAGCAGCTTAGCGGCAGGGGTAGAGACCCAGTACTTC. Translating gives CASSLAAGVETQYF.

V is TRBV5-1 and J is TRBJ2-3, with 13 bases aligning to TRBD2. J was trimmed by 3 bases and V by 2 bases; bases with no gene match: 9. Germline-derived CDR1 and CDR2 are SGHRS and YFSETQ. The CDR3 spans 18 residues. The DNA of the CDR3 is TGCGCCAGCAGCTTCTTTCCGGGACTAGCGGGACTTACAGATACGCAGTATTTT. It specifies CASSFFPGLAGLTDTQYF.

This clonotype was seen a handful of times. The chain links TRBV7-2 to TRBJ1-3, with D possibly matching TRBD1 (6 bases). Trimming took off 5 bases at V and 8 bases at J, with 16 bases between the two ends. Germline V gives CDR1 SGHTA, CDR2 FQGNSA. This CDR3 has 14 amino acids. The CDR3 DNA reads TGTGCCAGCAGCCCTCCCCCCAGGGGCGACACCATATATTTT. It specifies CASSPPPRGDTIYF. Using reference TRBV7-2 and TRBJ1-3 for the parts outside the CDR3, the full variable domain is GAGVSQSPSNKVTEKGKDVELRCDPISGHTALYWYRQSLGQGLEFLIYFQGNSAPDKSGLPSDRFSAERTGGSVSTLTIQRTQQEDSAVYLCASSPPPRGDTIYFGEGSWLTVV.

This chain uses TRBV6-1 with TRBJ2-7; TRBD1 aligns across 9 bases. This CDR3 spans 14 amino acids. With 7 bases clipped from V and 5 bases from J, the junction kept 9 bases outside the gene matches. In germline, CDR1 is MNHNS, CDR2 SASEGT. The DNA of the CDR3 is TGTGCCAGCAATCCGGGACAGGGTCACCACGAGCAGTACTTC. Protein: CASNPGQGHHEQYF.